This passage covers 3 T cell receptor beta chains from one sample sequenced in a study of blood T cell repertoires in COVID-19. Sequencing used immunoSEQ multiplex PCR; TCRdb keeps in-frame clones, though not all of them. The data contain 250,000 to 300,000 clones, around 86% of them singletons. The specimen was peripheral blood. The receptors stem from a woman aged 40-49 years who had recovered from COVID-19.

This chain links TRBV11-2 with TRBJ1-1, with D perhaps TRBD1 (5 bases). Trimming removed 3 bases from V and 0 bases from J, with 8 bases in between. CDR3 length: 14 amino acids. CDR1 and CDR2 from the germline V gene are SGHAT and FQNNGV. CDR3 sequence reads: CASSLEGMNTEAFF. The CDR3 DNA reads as TGTGCCAGCAGCTTGGAGGGGATGAACACTGAAGCTTTCTTT.

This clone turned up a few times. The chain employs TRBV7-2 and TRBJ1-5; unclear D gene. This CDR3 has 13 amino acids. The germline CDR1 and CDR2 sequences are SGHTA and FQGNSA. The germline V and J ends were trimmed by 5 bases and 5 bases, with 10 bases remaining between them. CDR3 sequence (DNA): TGTGCCAGCAGCCCCTCACGGGATCAGCCCCAGCATTTT. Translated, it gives CASSPSRDQPQHF.

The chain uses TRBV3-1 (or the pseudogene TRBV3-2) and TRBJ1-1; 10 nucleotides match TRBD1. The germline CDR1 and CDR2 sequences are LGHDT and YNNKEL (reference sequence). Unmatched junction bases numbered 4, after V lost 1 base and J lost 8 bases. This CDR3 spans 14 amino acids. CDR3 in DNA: TGTGCCAGCAGCCAAGGGGGACAGGGGTCGGAAGCTTTCTTT. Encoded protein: CASSQGGQGSEAFF.